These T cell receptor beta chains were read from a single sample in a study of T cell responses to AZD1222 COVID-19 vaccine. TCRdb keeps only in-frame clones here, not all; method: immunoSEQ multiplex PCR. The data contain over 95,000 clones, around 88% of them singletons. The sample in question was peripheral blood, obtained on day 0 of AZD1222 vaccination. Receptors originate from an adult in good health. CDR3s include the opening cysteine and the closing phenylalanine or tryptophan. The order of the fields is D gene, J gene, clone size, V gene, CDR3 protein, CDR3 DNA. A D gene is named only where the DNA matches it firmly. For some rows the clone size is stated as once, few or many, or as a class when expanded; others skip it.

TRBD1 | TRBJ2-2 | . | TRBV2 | CASNPDRGTGELFF | TGTGCCAGCAATCCGGACAGGGGGACCGGGGAGCTGTTTTTT
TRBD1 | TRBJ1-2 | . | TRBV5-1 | CASSLGSGGVGYTF | TGCGCCAGCAGCTTGGGGTCAGGGGGCGTTGGCTACACCTTC
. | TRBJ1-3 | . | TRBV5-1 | CASSLDGFSGNTIYF | TGCGCCAGCAGCTTAGATGGGTTCTCTGGAAACACCATATATTTT
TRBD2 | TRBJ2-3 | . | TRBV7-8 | CASSPGTSGSTDTQYF | TGTGCCAGCAGCCCCGGGACTAGCGGAAGCACAGATACGCAGTATTTT
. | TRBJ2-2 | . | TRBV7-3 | CASSLRQGGTGELFF | TGTGCCAGCAGCTTAAGACAGGGAGGAACCGGGGAGCTGTTTTTT
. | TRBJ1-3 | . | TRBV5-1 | CASSLGNSLDGNTIYF | TGCGCCAGCAGCTTGGGGAACAGTTTGGATGGAAACACCATATATTTT
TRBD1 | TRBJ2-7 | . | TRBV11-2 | CASSSGQGYEQYF | TGTGCCAGCAGCTCCGGACAGGGGTACGAGCAGTACTTC
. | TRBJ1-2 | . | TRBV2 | CASSRDGNYGYTF | TGTGCCAGCAGTCGGGACGGCAACTATGGCTACACCTTC
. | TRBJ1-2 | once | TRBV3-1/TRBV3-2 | CASSPGRADYGYTF | TGTGCCAGCAGCCCCGGCAGGGCAGACTATGGCTACACCTTC
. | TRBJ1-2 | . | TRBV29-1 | CSVEETKAYGYTF | TGCAGCGTTGAAGAAACGAAAGCCTATGGCTACACCTTC
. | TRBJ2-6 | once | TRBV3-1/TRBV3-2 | CASSQELSGANVLTF | TGTGCCAGCAGCCAAGAACTTTCTGGGGCCAACGTCCTGACTTTC
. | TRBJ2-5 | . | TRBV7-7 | CASSLGSGSETQYF | TGTGCCAGCAGCTTAGGATCGGGAAGTGAGACCCAGTACTTC
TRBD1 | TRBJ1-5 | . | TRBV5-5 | CASSLVRTGAAQHF | TGTGCCAGCAGCTTGGTGAGAACAGGGGCAGCCCAGCATTTT
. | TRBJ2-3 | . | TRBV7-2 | CASSDSRGARADTQYF | TGTGCCAGCAGCGATAGCCGGGGGGCGCGGGCAGATACGCAGTATTTT
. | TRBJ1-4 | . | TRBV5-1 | CASSRDGLGEKLFF | TGCGCCAGCAGCCGGGACGGTCTTGGTGAAAAACTGTTTTTT
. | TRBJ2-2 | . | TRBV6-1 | CASSDRTALFGELFF | TGTGCCAGCAGTGACCGGACTGCCTTGTTCGGGGAGCTGTTTTTT
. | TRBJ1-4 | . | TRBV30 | CAWSPYGGAREKLFF | TGTGCCTGGAGTCCCTACGGGGGGGCTCGCGAAAAACTGTTTTTT
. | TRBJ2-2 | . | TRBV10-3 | CAISLGMNTGELFF | TGTGCCATCAGTTTAGGGATGAACACCGGGGAGCTGTTTTTT
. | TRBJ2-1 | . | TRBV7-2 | CASKRTALNNEQFF | TGTGCCAGCAAGCGGACAGCACTTAACAATGAGCAGTTCTTC
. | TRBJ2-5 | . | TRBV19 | CASSMSGPTGETQYF | TGTGCCAGTAGTATGTCGGGCCCGACCGGCGAGACCCAGTACTTC
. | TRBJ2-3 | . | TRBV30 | CAWSFVSRTDTQYF | TGTGCCTGGAGCTTTGTCAGCCGCACAGATACGCAGTATTTT
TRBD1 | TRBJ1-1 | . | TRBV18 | CASSSMSGTENTEAFF | TGTGCCAGCTCAAGTATGAGTGGGACAGAGAACACTGAAGCTTTCTTT
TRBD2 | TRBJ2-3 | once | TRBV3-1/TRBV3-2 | CASSQERGGGAYTQYF | TGTGCCAGCAGCCAAGAGAGGGGCGGGGGGGCATATACGCAGTATTTT
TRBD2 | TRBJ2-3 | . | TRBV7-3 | CASSLQAGGPDTQYF | TGTGCCAGCAGCCTACAAGCGGGAGGGCCCGATACGCAGTATTTT
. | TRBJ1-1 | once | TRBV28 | CASKSGASYTEAFF | TGTGCCAGCAAATCCGGGGCCTCGTACACTGAAGCTTTCTTT
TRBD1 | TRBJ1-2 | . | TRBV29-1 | CSVGRETGRDNYGYTF | TGCAGCGTTGGAAGGGAGACAGGGAGGGATAACTATGGCTACACCTTC